The TCR beta chain under discussion was sequenced for a study of beta chain features in type 1 diabetes (dated by TCRdb to 2017 to 2018). Study-level background: Patients and healthy donors did not differ in mean age, gender distribution, total cell number or subset yield. The study compared TCRB repertoires of sorted circulating CD4+ T cell subsets between recently diagnosed type 1 diabetes patients and matched healthy donors. Whereas all 28 donors provided naive and central memory subsets, regulatory and stem cell-like memory subsets were isolated from just 8 patients and roughly 8 healthy donors. A total of about 110 million sorted cells were examined across all samples, and the number of cells per subset was strongly correlated with RNA yield.

Including the terminal cysteine and phenylalanine, the CDR3 comprises 17 residues. The sequence is cut down to CDR3 DNA, 51 bases in frame from base 1. CDR1 PRHDT and CDR2 FYEKMQ are derived from the germline V gene (reference sequence). Relative to germline, V is 2 bases shorter and J is 3 bases shorter, with 19 bases between their ends. The entire amount of isolated RNA was reverse transcribed using the High Capacity cDNA Reverse Transcription Kit, so the sequenced TCRB transcripts were expressed ones. Deep immunoSEQ sequencing was performed on naive, central memory and regulatory T cell samples, with an average of approximately 4 million total reads per sample. Sorted cells were lysed in RLT buffer and RNA was extracted with DNase-treated RNeasy Micro or Mini kits, depending on cell number. To prevent cross-contamination, every cell subset was processed on its own, while patient and healthy donor samples were processed together. TCRB sequences were amplified from cDNA with the immunoSEQ multiplex PCR, producing 87-bp fragments spanning the CDR3 region. Sequencing of the amplicons was done on the Illumina HiSeq platform. The authors' pipeline ran thus. PCR bias was computationally corrected using synthetic template baselines, reads within Hamming distance 2 were collapsed, and singletons that could not be merged were discarded. Reads were aligned to IMGT to assign V, D and J genes, CDR3 length, and insertions or deletions at six rearrangement sites. Within each subset, clonotype counts were normalized to sorted cell number, and only after that were true diversity and Gini coefficients computed with the tcR R package. The overlap coefficient, calculated on TCRB nucleotide sequences, was used to measure repertoire sharing. Out-of-frame TCRB sequences from naive cells were analyzed to stand in for the pre-selection repertoire. Drawn from immuneACCESS, this table holds only the in-frame rearrangements with V and J called that TCRdb kept. Clones are partly lost; checked studies trace under half to an unresolved V gene and leave the rest unexplained. The V and J calls and clone size were taken over from that table, and D and trimming were inferred from the DNA. A total of 900,000 or so clones appear in this sample, roughly 16% of them only once. The ten largest make up about 0.02% of the sample.

Each donor gave one peripheral blood draw, about 110 mL on average, collected into heparinised tubes. A BD FACSAria II and a panel including CD45RO, CCR7, CD25, CD127, CD95 and CD27 were used to sort naive, central memory, regulatory and stem cell-like memory CD4+ T cells. Purity was above 98% for every sorted population. PBMCs were isolated right away by Lymphoprep density gradient centrifugation and were stained directly, without culture. Samples were stained and sorted in pairs, with one healthy donor and one patient per experiment, so that batch effects were minimized. Remarks on this clone: This clone's antigen is unknown. Base-call qualities are not available, and no considerably larger clone is one nucleotide away.

What the research found in general, with its limitations: A moderate but significant shortening of TCRB CDR3 length was observed in type 1 diabetes patients in all four CD4+ subsets. Because cDNA rather than genomic DNA was sequenced, highly expressing activated cells could have been over-represented, although no difference in activation and CD3 levels was found between groups. Because small numbers of individuals were included in the HLA sub-analyses, any influence of HLA type on TCRB rearrangement was left unresolved. The naive, central memory and regulatory TCRB repertoires appeared to resemble one another more closely among patients than among healthy donors. PCR might favor shorter templates, but patient and control samples were amplified and corrected together, so any skew would affect both groups equally. Fewer insertions and more nucleotide deletions at VDJ recombination sites were observed in patients with type 1 diabetes, implying thymic rearrangement abnormalities.

The source is a woman aged 18-29 years in good health. This receptor chain uses TRBV13 and TRBJ1-1, with no confidently assigned D gene. Sequencing was done on a sample of naive CD4+ T cells from blood. Interpreted using the paper, the cell subset or site label stands for: true naive CD4+ T cells. The CDR3 region reads CASSLLGWRARDTEAFF. The DNA reads as follows: TGTGCCAGCAGCTTATTAGGTTGGAGGGCAAGGGACACTGAAGCTTTCTTT. The full variable domain, with segments outside the CDR3 supplied by the reference TRBV13 and TRBJ1-1 proteins, appears as AAGVIQSPRHLIKEKRETATLKCYPIPRHDTVYWYQQGPGQDPQFLISFYEKMQSDKGSIPDRFSAQQFSDYHSELNMSSLELGDSALYFCASSLLGWRARDTEAFFGQGTRLTVV.